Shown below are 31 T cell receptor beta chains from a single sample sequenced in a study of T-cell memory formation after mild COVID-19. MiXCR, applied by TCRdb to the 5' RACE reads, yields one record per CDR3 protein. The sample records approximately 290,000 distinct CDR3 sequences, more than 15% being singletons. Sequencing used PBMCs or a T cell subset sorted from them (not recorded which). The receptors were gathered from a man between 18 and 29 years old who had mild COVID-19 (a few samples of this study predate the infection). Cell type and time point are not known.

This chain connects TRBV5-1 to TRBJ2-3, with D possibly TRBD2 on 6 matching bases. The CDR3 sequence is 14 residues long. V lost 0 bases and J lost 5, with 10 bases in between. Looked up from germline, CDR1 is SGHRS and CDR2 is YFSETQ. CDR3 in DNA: TGCGCCAGCAGCTTGGTTGAGGGAGGAGATACGCAGTATTTT. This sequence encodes CASSLVEGGDTQYF.

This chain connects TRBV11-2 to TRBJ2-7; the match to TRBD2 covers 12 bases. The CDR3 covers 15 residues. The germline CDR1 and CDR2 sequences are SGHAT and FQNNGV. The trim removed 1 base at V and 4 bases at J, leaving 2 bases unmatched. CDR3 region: CASSLVGTSGYEQYF. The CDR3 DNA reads TGTGCCAGCAGCTTAGTTGGGACTAGCGGGTACGAGCAGTACTTC.

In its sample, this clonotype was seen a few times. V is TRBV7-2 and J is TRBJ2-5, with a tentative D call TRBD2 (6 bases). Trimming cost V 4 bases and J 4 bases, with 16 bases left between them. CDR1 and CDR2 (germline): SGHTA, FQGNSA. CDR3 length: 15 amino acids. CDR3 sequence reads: CASSSDVGRGETQYF. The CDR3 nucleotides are TGTGCCAGCAGCTCGGACGTGGGGCGGGGAGAGACCCAGTACTTC.

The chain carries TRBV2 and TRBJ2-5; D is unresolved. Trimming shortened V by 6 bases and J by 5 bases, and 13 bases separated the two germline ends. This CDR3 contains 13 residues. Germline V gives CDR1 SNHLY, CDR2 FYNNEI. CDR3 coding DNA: TGTGCCAGCAGGCCGAATATGGGGGAGACCCAGTACTTC. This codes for CASRPNMGETQYF.

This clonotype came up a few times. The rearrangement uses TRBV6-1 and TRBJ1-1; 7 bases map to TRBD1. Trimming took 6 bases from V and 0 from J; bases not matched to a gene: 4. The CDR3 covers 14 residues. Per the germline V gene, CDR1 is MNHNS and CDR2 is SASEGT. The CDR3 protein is CASRGGQLNTEAFF. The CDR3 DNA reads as TGTGCCAGCAGGGGGGGACAGCTGAACACTGAAGCTTTCTTT.

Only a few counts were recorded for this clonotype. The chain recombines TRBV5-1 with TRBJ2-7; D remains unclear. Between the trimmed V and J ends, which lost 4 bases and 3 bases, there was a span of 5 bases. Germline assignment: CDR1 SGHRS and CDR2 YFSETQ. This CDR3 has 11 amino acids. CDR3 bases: TGCGCCAGCAGCCTGCACTACGAGCAGTACGTC. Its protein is CASSLHYEQYV.

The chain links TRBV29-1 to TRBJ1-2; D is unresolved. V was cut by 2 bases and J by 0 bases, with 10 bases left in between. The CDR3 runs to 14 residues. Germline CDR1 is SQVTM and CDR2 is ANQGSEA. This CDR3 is CSVESVTPNYGYTF. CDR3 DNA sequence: TGCAGCGTTGAAAGTGTCACTCCTAACTATGGCTACACCTTC.

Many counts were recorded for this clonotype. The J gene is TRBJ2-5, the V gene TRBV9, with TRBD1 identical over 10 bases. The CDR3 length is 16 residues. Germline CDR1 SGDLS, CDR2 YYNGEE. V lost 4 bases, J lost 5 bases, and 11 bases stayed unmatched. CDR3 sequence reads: CASSTRDRGPPETQYF. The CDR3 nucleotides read TGTGCCAGCAGCACCCGGGACAGGGGCCCTCCGGAGACCCAGTACTTC. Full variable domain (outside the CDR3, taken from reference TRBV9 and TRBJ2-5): DSGVTQTPKHLITATGQRVTLRCSPRSGDLSVYWYQQSLDQGLQFLIQYYNGEERAKGNILERFSAQQFPDLHSELNLSSLELGDSALYFCASSTRDRGPPETQYFGPGTRLLVL.

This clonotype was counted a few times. The CDR3 protein is CASRDARAMSQPQHF. The CDR3 DNA sequence: TGTGCCAGCAGGGATGCGAGGGCTATGAGTCAGCCCCAGCATTTT. The rearrangement joins TRBV6-2 or TRBV6-3 to TRBJ1-5, with no clear D. CDR3 length: 15 amino acids. Germline values: CDR1 MNHEY, CDR2 SVGEGT. V dropped 6 bases and J dropped 6 bases, with 18 bases sitting between them.

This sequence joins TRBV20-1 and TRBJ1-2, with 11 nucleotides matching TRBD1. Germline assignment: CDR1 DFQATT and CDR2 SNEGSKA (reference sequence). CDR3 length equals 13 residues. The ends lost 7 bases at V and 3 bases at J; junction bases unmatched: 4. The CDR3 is CSGGQGGYYGYTF. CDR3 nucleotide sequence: TGCAGTGGGGGACAGGGGGGATACTATGGCTACACCTTC.

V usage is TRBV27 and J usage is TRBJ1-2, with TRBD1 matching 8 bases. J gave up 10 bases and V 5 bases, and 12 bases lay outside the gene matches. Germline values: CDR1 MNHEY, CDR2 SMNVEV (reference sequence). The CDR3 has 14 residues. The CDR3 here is CASSSPYGQGDYTF. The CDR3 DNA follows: TGTGCCAGCAGTAGCCCCTATGGACAGGGTGACTACACCTTC.

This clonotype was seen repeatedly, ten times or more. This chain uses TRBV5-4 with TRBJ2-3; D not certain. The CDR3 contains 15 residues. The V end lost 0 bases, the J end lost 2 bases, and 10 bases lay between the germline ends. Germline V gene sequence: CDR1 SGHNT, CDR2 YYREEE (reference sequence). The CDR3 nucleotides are TGTGCCAGCAGCTTGGCGTCTACCCACACAGATACGCAGTATTTT. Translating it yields CASSLASTHTDTQYF.

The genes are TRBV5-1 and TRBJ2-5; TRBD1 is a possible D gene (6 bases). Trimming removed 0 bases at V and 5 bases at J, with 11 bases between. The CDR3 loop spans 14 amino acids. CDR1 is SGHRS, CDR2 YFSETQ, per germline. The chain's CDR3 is CASSLDLGAETQYF. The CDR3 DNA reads TGCGCCAGCAGCTTGGACCTGGGGGCGGAGACCCAGTACTTC.

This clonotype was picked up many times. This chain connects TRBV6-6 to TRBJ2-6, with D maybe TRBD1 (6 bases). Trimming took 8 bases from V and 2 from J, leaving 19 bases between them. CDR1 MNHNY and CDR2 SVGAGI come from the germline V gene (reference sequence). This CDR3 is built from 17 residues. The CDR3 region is CASRTGPLGTGANVLTF. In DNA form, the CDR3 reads TGTGCCAGCCGAACAGGGCCCCTGGGGACTGGGGCCAACGTCCTGACTTTC.

The CDR3 region is CASRTDSSYNEQFF. CDR3 DNA sequence: TGCGCCAGTCGTACGGACAGCTCCTACAATGAGCAGTTCTTC. The rearrangement joins TRBV5-1 to TRBJ2-1; D may be TRBD1 (6 bases). Per the germline V gene, CDR1 is SGHRS and CDR2 is YFSETQ. The CDR3 contains 14 residues. V was trimmed by 8 bases and J by 0 bases, leaving 12 bases between them.

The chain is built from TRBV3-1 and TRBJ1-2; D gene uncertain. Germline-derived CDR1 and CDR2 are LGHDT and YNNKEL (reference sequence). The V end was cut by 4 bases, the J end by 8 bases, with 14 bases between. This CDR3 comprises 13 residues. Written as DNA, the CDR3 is TGTGCCAGCAGCCGAGGGAATCAAAGGGGCTACACCTTC. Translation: CASSRGNQRGYTF.

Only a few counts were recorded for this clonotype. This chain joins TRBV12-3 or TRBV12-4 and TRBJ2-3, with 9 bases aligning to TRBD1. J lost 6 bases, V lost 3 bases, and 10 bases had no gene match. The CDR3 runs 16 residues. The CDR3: CASSFGFGGQGDTQYF. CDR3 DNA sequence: TGTGCCAGCAGTTTTGGGTTTGGAGGACAGGGGGATACGCAGTATTTT.

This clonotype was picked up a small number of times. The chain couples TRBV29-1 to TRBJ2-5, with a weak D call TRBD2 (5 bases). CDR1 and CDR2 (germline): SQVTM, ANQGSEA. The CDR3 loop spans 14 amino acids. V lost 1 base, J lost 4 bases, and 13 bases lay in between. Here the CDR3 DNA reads TGCAGCGTTGAAGCAGAGGGCGGAACAGAGACCCAGTACTTC. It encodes CSVEAEGGTETQYF.

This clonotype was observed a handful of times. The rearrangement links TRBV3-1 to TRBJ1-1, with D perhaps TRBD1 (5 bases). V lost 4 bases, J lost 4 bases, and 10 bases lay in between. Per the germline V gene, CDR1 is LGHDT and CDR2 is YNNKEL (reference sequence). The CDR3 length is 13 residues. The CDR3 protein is CASSLQVLTEAFF. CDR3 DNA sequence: TGTGCCAGCAGCCTACAGGTCCTCACTGAAGCTTTCTTT.

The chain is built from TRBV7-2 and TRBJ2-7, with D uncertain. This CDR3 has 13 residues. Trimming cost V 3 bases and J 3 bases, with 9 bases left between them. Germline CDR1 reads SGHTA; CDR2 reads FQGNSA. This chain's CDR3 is CASSFGGGYEQYF. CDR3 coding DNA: TGTGCCAGCAGCTTCGGCGGCGGCTACGAGCAGTACTTC.

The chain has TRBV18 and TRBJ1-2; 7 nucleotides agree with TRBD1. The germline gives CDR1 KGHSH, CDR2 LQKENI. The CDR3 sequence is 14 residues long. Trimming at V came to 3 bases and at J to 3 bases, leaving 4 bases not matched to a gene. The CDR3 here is CASSPGTAYYGYTF. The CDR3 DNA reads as TGTGCCAGCTCACCTGGGACAGCATACTATGGCTACACCTTC.

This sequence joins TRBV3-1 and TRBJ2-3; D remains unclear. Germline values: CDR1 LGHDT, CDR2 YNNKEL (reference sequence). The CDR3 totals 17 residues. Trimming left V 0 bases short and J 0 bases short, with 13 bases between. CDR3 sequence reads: CASSQERPPRSTDTQYF. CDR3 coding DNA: TGTGCCAGCAGCCAAGAACGGCCACCCAGGAGCACAGATACGCAGTATTTT.

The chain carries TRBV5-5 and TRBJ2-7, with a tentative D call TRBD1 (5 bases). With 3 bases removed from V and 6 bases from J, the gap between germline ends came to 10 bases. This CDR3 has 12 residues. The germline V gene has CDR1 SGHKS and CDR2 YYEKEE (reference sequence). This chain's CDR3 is CASSSGSGEQYV. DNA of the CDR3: TGTGCCAGCAGCTCAGGGTCCGGCGAGCAGTACGTC.

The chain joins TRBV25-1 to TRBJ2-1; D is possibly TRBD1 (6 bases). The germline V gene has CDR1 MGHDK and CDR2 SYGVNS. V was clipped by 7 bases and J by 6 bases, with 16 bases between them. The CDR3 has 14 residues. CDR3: CASTKGHPSNEQFF. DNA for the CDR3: TGTGCCAGCACCAAGGGACACCCTAGCAATGAGCAGTTCTTC.

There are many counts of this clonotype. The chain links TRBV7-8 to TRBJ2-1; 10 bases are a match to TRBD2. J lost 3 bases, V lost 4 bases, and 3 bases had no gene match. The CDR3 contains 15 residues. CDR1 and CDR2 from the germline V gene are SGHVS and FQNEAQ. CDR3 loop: CASSSGLAVYNEQFF. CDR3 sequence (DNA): TGTGCCAGCAGCTCCGGACTAGCGGTCTACAATGAGCAGTTCTTC.

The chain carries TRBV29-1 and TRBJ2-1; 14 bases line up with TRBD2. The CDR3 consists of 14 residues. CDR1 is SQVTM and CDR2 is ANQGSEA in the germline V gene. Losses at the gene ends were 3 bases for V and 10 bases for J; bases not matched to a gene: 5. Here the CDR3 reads CSVETSGGAVEQFF. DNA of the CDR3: TGCAGCGTTGAGACTAGCGGGGGGGCCGTGGAGCAGTTCTTC.

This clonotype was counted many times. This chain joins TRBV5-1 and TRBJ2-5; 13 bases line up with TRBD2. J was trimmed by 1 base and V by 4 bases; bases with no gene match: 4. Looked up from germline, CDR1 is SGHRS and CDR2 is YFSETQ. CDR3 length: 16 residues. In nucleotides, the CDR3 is TGCGCCAGCAGCAGACTAGCGGGGGGCCTCCAAGAGACCCAGTACTTC. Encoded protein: CASSRLAGGLQETQYF.

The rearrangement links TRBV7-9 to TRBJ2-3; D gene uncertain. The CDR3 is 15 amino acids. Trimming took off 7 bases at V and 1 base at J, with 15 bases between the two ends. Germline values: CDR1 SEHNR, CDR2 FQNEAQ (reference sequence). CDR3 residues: CASTPPVARTDTQYF. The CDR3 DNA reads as TGTGCCAGCACTCCACCCGTTGCACGCACAGATACGCAGTATTTT.

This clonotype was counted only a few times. The CDR3 nucleotides read TGTGCCAGCAGCCCTTACAAACGAGGGTGGGGGGGAGAGACCCAGTACTTC. Its protein product is CASSPYKRGWGGETQYF. The gene calls are TRBV3-1 and TRBJ2-5, with 7 bases lining up with TRBD2. CDR1 is LGHDT, CDR2 YNNKEL, per germline (reference sequence). The J segment lost 4 bases and the V segment lost 4 bases, leaving 15 bases of the junction unmatched. This CDR3 contains 17 residues.

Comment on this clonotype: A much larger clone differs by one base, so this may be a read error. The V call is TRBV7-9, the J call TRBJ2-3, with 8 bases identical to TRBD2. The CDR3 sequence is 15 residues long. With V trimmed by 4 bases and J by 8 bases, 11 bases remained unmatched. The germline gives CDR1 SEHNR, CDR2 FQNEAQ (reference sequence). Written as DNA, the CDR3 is TGTGCCAGCAGCTCTTACCGAGCGGGGGACCTTACGCAGTATTTT. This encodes CASSSYRAGDLTQYF.

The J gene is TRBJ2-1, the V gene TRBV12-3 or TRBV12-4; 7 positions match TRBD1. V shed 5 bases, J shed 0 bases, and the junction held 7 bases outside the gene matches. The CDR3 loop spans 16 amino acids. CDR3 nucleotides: TGTGCCAGCAGTAAGGGGGCGGAGGTCTCCTACAATGAGCAGTTCTTC. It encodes CASSKGAEVSYNEQFF.